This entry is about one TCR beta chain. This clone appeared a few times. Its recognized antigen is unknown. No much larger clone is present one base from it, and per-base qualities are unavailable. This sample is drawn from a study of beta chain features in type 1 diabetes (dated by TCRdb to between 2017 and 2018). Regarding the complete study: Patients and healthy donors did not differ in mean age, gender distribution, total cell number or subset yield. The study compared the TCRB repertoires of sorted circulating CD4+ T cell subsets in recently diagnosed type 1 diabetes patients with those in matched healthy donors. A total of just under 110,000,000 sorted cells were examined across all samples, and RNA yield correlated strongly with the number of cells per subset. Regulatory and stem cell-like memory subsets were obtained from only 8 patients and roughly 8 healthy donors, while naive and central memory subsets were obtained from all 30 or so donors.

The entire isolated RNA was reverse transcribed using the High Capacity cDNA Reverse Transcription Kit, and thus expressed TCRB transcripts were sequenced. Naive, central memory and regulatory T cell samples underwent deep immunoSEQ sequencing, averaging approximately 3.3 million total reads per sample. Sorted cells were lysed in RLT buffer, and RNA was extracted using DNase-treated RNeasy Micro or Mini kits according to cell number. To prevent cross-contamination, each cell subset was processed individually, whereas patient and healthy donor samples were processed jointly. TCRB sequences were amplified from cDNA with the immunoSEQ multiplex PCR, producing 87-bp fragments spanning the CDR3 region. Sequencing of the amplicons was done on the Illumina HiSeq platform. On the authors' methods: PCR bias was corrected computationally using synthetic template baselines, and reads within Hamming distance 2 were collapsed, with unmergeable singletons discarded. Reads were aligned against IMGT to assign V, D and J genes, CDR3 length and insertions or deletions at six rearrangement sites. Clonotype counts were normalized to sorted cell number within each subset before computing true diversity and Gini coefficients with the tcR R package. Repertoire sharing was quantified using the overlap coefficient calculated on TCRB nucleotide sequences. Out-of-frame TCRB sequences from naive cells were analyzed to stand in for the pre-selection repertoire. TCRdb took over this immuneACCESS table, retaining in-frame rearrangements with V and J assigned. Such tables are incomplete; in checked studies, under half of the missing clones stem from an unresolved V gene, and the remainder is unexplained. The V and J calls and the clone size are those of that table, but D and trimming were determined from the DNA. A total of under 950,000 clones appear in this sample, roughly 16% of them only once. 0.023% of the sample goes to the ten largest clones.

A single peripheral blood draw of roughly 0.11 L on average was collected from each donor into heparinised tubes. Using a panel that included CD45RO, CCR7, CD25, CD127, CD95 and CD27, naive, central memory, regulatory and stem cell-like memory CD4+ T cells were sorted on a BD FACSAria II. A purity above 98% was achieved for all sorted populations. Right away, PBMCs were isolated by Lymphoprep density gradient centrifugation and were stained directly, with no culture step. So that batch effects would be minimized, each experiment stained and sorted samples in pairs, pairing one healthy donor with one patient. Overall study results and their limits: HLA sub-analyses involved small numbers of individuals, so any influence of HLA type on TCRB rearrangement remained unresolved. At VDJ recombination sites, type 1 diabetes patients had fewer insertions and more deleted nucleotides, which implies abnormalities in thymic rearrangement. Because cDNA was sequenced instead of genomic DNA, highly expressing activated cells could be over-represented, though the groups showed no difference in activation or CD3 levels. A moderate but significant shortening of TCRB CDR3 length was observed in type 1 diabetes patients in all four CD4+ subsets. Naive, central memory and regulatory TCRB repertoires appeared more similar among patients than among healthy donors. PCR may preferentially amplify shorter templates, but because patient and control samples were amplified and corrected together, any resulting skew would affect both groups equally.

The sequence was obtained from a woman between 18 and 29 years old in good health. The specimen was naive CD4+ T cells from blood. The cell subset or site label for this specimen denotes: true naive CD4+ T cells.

The CDR3 sequence is CAITRGLAGVPGELFF. The DNA sequence is TGTGCCATCACAAGGGGACTAGCGGGAGTCCCCGGGGAGCTGTTTTTT. The chain employs TRBV10-3 and TRBJ2-2; TRBD2 lines up with 14 middle nucleotides. V trim: 7 bases; J trim: 6 bases; unmatched bases: 7. Per the germline V gene, ENHRY is the CDR1 and SYGVKD is the CDR2. CDR3 length: 16 amino acids, cysteine to phenylalanine. Kept here is only the CDR3 DNA, which spans 48 bases and is read in frame from base 1.